This TCR beta chain was obtained from a study of immune characterization of retroperitoneal liposarcoma. This clonotype appeared a few times. One entry per CDR3 protein results from TCRdb running MiXCR on the PCR reads. Among more than 9,000 distinct CDR3 sequences, about a quarter were seen once, and the ten largest hold about 9%. Losses at the gene ends were 3 bases for V and 4 bases for J; bases not matched to a gene: 5. Germline V CDR1 and CDR2: MNHEY, SMNVEV (reference sequence). The CDR3 covers 16 residues. This chain joins TRBV27 and TRBJ2-1; 11 bases line up with TRBD2. The TCR originated in a female donor with retroperitoneal liposarcoma. Sequenced input: tumor tissue. CDR3 protein: CASSLMTSGKYNEQFF. CDR3 sequence (DNA): TGTGCCAGCAGTTTGATGACTAGCGGGAAATACAATGAGCAGTTCTTC.